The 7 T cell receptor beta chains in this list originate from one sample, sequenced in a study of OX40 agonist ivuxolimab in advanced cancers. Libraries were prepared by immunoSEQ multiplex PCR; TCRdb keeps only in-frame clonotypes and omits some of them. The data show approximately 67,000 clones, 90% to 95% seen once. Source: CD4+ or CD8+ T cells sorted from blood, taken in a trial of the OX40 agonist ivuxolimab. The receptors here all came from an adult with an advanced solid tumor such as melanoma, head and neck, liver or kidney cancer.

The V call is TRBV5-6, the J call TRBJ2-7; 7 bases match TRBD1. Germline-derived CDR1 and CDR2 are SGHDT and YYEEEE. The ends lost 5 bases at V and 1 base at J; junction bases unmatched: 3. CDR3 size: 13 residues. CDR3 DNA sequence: TGTGCCAGCAGTCTGGACAGGTCCTACGAGCAGTACTTC. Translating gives CASSLDRSYEQYF.

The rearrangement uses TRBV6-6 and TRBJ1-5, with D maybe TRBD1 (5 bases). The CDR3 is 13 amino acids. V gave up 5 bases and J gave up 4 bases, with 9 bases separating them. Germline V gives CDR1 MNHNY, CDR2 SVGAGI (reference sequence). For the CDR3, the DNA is TGTGCCAGCAGTGGGGACGGGAATCAGCCCCAGCATTTT. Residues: CASSGDGNQPQHF.

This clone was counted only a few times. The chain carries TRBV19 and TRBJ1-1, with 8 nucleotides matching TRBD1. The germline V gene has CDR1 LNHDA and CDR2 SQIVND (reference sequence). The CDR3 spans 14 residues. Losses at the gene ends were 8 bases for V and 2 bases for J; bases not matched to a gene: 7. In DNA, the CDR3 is TGTGCCAGTTCCCCGGGGACAGGAAACACTGAAGCTTTCTTT. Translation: CASSPGTGNTEAFF.

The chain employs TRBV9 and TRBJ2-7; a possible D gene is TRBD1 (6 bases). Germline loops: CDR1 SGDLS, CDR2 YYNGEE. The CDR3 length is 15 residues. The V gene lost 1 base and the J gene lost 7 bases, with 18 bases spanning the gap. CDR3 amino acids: CASSVRGRGCYEQYF. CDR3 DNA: TGTGCCAGCAGCGTACGAGGCAGGGGTTGTTATGAGCAGTACTTC.

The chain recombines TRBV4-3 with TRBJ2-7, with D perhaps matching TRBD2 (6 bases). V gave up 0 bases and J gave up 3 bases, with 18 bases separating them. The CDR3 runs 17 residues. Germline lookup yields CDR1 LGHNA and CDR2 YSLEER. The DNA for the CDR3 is TGCGCCAGCAGCCAAGAGTACGGGGGAAGGGGCCGCTACGAGCAGTACTTC. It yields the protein CASSQEYGGRGRYEQYF.

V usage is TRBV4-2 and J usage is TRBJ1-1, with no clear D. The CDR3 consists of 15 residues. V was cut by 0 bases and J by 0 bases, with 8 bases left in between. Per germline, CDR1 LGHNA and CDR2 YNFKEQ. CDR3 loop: CASSQDTPLNTEAFF. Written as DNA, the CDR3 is TGTGCCAGCAGCCAAGATACGCCTTTGAACACTGAAGCTTTCTTT.

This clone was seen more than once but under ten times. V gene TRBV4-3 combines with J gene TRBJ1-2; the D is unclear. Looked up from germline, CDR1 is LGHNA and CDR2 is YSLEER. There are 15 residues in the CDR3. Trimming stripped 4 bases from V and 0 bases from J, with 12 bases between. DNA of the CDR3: TGCGCCAGCAGCCTAGGAGTCAGCGCTAACTATGGCTACACCTTC. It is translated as CASSLGVSANYGYTF.